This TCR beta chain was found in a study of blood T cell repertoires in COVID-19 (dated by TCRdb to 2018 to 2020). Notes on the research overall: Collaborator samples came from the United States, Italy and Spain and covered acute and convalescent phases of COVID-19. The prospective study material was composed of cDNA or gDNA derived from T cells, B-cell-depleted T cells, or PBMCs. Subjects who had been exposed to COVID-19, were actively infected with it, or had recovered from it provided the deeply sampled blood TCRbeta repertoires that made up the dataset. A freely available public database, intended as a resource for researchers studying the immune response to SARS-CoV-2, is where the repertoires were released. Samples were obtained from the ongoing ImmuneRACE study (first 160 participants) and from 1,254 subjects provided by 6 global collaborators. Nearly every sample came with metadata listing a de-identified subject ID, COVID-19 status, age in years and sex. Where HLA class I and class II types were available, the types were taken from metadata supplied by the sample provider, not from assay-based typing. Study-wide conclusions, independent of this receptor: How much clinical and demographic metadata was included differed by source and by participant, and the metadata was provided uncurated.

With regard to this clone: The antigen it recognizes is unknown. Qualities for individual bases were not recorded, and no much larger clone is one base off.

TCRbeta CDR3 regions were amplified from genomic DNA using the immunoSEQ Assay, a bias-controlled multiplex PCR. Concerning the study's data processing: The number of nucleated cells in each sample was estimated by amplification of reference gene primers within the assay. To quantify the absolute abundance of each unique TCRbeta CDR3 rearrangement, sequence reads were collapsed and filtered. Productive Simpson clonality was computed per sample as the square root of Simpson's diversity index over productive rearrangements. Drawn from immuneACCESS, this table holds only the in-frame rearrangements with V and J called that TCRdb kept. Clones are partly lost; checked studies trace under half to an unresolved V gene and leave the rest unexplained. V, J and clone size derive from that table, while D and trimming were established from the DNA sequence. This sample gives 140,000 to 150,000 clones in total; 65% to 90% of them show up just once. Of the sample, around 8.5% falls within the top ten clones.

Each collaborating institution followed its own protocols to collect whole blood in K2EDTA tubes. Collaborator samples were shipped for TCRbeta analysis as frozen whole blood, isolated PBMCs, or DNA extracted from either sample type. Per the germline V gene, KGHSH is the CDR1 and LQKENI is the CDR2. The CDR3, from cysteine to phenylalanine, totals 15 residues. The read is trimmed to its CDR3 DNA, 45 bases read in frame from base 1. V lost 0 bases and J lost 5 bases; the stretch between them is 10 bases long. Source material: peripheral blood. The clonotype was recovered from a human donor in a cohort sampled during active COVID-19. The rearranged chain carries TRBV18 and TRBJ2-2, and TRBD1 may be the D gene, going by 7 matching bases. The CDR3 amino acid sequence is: CASSPPTGRTGELFF. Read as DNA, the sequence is TGTGCCAGCTCACCACCGACAGGGAGGACCGGGGAGCTGTTTTTT.